This TCR beta chain emerged from a study of OX40 agonist ivuxolimab in advanced cancers. The wider study: At 0.01 to 10 mg/kg, ivuxolimab was administered intravenously to patients every 2 weeks. The dose-escalation cohort was around 83% male, with a mean age of about 60 years, ranging about 20 to 85. Three dose-escalation patients had partial responses: one with hepatocellular carcinoma and two with cutaneous melanoma. Broader study findings: At doses 0.1 to 3.0 mg/kg, CD4+ and CD8+ clones expanded.

In regard to this clone: Its antigen is unknown.

TCRdb's copy holds only in-frame clones and misses some; the assay was immunoSEQ multiplex PCR. In the table there are around 100,000 clones, roughly 93% of which are singletons. Germline V gene data show CDR1 as MDHEN and CDR2 as SYDVKM. This CDR3 has 15 amino acids. J gave up 4 bases and V 6 bases, and 10 bases lay outside the gene matches. V and J are TRBV28 and TRBJ2-7; TRBD2 aligns across 9 bases. The sample consisted of CD4+ or CD8+ T cells sorted from blood, taken in a trial of the OX40 agonist ivuxolimab. The receptor was isolated from an adult with an advanced solid tumor such as melanoma, head and neck, liver or kidney cancer. Written as DNA, the CDR3 is TGTGCCAGCAGAATCGGGCGGGGGGGCAAGTACGAGCAGTACTTC. Its protein product is CASRIGRGGKYEQYF.